This T cell receptor (beta chain) was identified in a study of T cell responses to AZD1222 COVID-19 vaccine. Profiled with immunoSEQ multiplex PCR; TCRdb holds only in-frame clones, not every one. This sample yields 75,000 to 100,000 clones, of which around 87% are seen a single time; 2.8% belongs to the top ten. The germline V gene encodes CDR1 SGHVS and CDR2 FNYEAQ. The CDR3 length is 15 residues. The J segment lost 4 bases and the V segment lost 5 bases, leaving 6 bases of the junction unmatched. Remarks on this clone: What it binds is unknown.

Study observations and caveats: Baseline seropositivity occurred in only six or seven AZD1222 recipients. The donor cohort was predominantly white British with a female majority, and clonal diversity may have been underestimated. Spike-specific TCR breadth and depth rose after two AZD1222 doses. The study reported that nearly half of spike-specific TCRs target unmutated variant regions.

Here the sequenced sample was peripheral blood, taken on day 0 of AZD1222 vaccination. The chain has TRBV7-6 and TRBJ2-1; TRBD2 agrees at 9 bases. The source of this sequence is an adult in good health. CDR3 loop: CASSRTSESYNEQFF. The DNA for the CDR3 is TGTGCCAGCAGCCGGACTAGCGAGAGTTACAATGAGCAGTTCTTC.